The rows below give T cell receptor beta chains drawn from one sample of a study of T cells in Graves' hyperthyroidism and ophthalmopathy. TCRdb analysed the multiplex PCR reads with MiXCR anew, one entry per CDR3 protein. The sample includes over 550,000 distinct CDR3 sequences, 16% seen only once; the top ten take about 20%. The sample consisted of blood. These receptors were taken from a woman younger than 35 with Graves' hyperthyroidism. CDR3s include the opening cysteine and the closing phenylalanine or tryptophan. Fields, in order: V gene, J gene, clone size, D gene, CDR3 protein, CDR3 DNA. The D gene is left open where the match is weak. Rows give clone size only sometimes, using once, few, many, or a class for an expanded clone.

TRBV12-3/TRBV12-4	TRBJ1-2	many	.	CASSLARVTANYGYTF	TGTGCCAGCAGTTTAGCAAGGGTGACGGCTAACTATGGCTACACCTTC
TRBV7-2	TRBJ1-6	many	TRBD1	CASSFDRGNSPLHF	TGTGCCAGCAGCTTTGACAGGGGTAATTCACCCCTCCACTTT
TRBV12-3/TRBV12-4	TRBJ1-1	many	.	CASSLRLGLAEAFF	TGTGCCAGCAGTCTACGCCTGGGCTTAGCTGAAGCTTTCTTT
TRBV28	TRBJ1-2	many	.	CASTSPKTANYGYTF	TGTGCCAGCACCAGCCCCAAGACAGCTAACTATGGCTACACCTTC
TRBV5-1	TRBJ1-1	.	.	CASSVSQEGRAFF	TGCGCCAGCAGCGTAAGTCAGGAAGGTAGAGCTTTCTTT
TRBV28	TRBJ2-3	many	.	CASSLLGAQTDTQYF	TGTGCCAGCAGTCTGTTAGGAGCTCAGACAGATACGCAGTATTTT
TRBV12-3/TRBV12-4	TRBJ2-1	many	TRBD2	CASSHLAGGYNEQFF	TGTGCCAGCAGCCACCTAGCGGGAGGGTACAATGAGCAGTTCTTC
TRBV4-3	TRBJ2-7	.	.	CASSQDRLPLEQYF	TGCGCCAGCAGCCAAGATCGTTTGCCCCTAGAGCAGTACTTC
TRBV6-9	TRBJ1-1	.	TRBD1	CASSYQGAGFEAFF	TGTGCCAGCAGTTATCAGGGGGCTGGTTTTGAAGCTTTCTTT
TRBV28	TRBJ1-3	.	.	CASSFPRGSGNTIYF	TGTGCCAGCAGTTTCCCCAGGGGATCTGGAAACACCATATATTTT
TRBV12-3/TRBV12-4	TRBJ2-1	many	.	CASSSRPSGNEQFF	TGTGCCAGCAGCTCTAGGCCCTCAGGCAATGAGCAGTTCTTC
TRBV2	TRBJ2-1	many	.	CASSDTPVLGNEQFF	TGTGCCAGCAGTGATACTCCGGTCCTGGGGAATGAGCAGTTCTTC
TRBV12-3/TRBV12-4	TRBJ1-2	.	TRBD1	CASSLSGTVIRGYTF	TGTGCCAGCAGTTTAAGCGGGACAGTTATTAGAGGCTACACCTTC
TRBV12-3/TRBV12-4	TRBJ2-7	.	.	CASRLGRYYEQYF	TGTGCCAGCAGACTTGGACGGTACTACGAGCAGTACTTC
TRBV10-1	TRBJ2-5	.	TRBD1	CASSESRDRVGHQQETQYF	TGCGCCAGCAGTGAGTCCCGGGACAGGGTCGGTCACCAACAAGAGACCCAGTACTTC
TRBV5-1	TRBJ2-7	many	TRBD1	CASSLVLGQGVREQYF	TGCGCCAGCAGCTTGGTTCTTGGACAGGGGGTGCGCGAGCAGTACTTC
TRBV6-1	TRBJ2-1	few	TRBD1	CASRGTDRAEQFF	TGTGCCAGCAGGGGGACAGATAGGGCTGAGCAGTTCTTC
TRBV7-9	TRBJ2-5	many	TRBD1	CATGQLQETQYF	TGTGCCACGGGACAGCTACAAGAGACCCAGTACTTC
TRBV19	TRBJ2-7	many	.	CASSAQQAGSYEQYF	TGTGCCAGTAGTGCGCAACAGGCAGGATCCTACGAGCAGTACTTC
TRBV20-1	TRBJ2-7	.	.	CSASPGEQYF	TGCAGTGCTAGCCCGGGGGAGCAGTACTTC
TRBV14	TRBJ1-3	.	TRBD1	CASSQGQSSGNTIYF	TGTGCCAGCAGCCAGGGACAGAGCTCTGGAAACACCATATATTTT
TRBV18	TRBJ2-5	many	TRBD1	CASSPFRDSETQYF	TGTGCCAGCTCACCTTTCCGGGACAGCGAGACCCAGTACTTC
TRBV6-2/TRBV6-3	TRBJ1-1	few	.	CASSYWSITGEPNTEAFF	TGTGCCAGCAGTTACTGGTCGATCACGGGGGAACCGAACACTGAAGCTTTCTTT
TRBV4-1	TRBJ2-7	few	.	CASSQDGGGTAQSYEQYF	TGCGCCAGCAGCCAAGATGGGGGGGGGACAGCACAATCCTACGAGCAGTACTTC
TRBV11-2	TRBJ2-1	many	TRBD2	CASSLAGLVNEQFF	TGTGCCAGCAGCTTAGCCGGACTAGTCAATGAGCAGTTCTTC
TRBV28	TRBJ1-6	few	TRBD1	CASSQWTGAGSPLHF	TGTGCCAGCAGCCAGTGGACAGGCGCCGGGTCACCCCTCCACTTT